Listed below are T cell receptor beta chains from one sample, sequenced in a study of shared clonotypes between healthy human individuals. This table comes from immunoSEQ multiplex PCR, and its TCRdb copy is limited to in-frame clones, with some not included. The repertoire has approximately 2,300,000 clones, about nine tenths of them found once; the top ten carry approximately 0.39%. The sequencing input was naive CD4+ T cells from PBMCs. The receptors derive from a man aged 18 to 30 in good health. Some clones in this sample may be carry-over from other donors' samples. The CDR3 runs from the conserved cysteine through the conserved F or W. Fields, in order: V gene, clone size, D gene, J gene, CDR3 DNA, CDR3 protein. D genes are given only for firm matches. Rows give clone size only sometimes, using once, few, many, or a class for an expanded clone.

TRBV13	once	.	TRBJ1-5	TGTGCCAGCAGCTTCAGCAGGGATCAGCCCCAGCATTTT	CASSFSRDQPQHF
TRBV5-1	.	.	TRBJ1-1	TGCGCCAGCAGCACAAACTACCGTGAAGCTTTCTTT	CASSTNYREAFF
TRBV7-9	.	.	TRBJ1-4	TGTGCCAGCAGCTTAGGGGCGTCTGCAACTAATGAAAAACTGTTTTTT	CASSLGASATNEKLFF
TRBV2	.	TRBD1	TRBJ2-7	TGTGCCAGCAACACAGGGGGGCACGAGCAGTACTTC	CASNTGGHEQYF
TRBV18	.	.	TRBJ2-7	TGTGCCAGCTCCGCCTATGACGAGCAGTACTTC	CASSAYDEQYF
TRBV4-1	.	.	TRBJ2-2	TGCGCCAGCAGCCACCCGAGTCCTACCGGGGAGCTGTTTTTT	CASSHPSPTGELFF
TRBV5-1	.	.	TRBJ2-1	TGCGCCAGCAGCTGGATATTAGGAGACCCTTCCAATGAGCAGTTCTTC	CASSWILGDPSNEQFF
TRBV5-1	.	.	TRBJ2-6	TGCGCCAGCAGCTTGTACGAACAGCCTAGCTCTGGGGCCAACGTCCTGACTTTC	CASSLYEQPSSGANVLTF
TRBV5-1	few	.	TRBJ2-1	TGCGCCAGCAGCTTGGGACAGTACAATGAGCAGTTCTTC	CASSLGQYNEQFF
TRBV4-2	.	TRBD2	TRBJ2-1	TGTGCCAGCAGCCCGCTTGCCTCGGGACTAGGTTCCTATGAGCAGTTCTTC	CASSPLASGLGSYEQFF
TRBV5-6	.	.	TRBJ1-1	TGTGCCAGCAGCTTTGTCGGGGTTTTGGGCACTGAAGCTTTCTTT	CASSFVGVLGTEAFF
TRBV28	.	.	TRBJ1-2	TGTGCCAGCAGTCCGAACCGGGGGGCCTTTTATGGCTACACCTTC	CASSPNRGAFYGYTF
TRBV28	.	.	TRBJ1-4	TGTGCCAGCAGAGCGGCAGGAGCTAATGAAAAACTGTTTTTT	CASRAAGANEKLFF
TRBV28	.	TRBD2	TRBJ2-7	TGTGCCAGCCCTCCGGGACAGGGGATGTCAACGGGACTAGCGGGAGGCAACGAGCAGTACTTC	CASPPGQGMSTGLAGGNEQYF
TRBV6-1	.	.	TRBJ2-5	TGTGCCAGCAGTGAAGCGCTCTGGATGGAGACCCAGTACTTC	CASSEALWMETQYF
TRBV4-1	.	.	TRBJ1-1	TGCGCCAGCAGCCAACGGGACACCGTAAAAGCTTTCTTT	CASSQRDTVKAFF
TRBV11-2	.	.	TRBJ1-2	TGTGCCACCCAGCCGATTCGGACGAACTATGGCTACACCTTC	CATQPIRTNYGYTF
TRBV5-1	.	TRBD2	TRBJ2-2	TGCGCCAGCAGCTTGGATTCGAGCGGGAGCGGGACCGGGGAGCTGTTTTTT	CASSLDSSGSGTGELFF
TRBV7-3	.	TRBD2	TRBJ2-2	TGTGCCAGCAGCTTAAATAGCGGGTACACCGGGGAGCTGTTTTTT	CASSLNSGYTGELFF
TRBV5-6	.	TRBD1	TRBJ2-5	TGTGCCAGCAGCTTGGGGCAGGGGGCTGGAGAGACCCAGTACTTC	CASSLGQGAGETQYF
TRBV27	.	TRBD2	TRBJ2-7	TGTGCCAGCAGCCGGTTGGGACTAGCGGGACGAAAACACTACGAGCAGTACTTC	CASSRLGLAGRKHYEQYF
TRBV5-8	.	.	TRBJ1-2	TGTGCCAGCAGCTCATGGACCCCCCCCGGCTACACCTTC	CASSSWTPPGYTF
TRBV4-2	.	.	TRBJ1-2	TGTGCCAGCAGCCAAGCGTTTGATAACTATGGCTACACCTTC	CASSQAFDNYGYTF
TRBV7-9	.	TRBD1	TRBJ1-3	TGTGCCAGCAGCTCCGGACAGGGAAGAAGGAACACCATATATTTT	CASSSGQGRRNTIYF
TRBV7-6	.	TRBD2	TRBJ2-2	TGTGCCAGCAGCCCTAGCGGGAGCACCGGGGAGCTGTTTTTT	CASSPSGSTGELFF
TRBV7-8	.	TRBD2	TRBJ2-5	TGTGCCAGCAGTGCGCGGGGGGCTAGCGGGAGAGAGACCCAGTACTTC	CASSARGASGRETQYF
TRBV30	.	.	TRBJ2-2	TGTGCCTGGAGCGCCGGGCAGCCCGGGGAGCTGTTTTTT	CAWSAGQPGELFF
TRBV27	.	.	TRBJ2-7	TGTGCCAGCAGCTTACAGGTAGTTTACGAGCAGTACTTC	CASSLQVVYEQYF
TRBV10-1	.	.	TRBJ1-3	TGCGCCAGCAGACAGTGGACGGTTCTCTCTGGAAACACCATATATTTT	CASRQWTVLSGNTIYF
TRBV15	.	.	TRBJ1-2	TGTGCCACCAGCAGAGAGGGTCACTATGGCTACACCTTC	CATSREGHYGYTF
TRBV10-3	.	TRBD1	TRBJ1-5	TGTGCCACCGGTTGGGACAGGGTTCAGCCCCAGCATTTT	CATGWDRVQPQHF
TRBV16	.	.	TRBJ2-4	TGTGCCAGCAGCCAAGCGGATGACATTCAGTACTTC	CASSQADDIQYF
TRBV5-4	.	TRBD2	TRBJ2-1	TGTGCCAGCTTTTTTGGGCGGGAGCCAGTCAATGAGCAGTTCTTC	CASFFGREPVNEQFF
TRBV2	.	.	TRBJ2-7	TGTGCCAGCAGAAGACAGGTTTCCTACGAGCAGTACTTC	CASRRQVSYEQYF
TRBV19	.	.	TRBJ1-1	TGTGCCAGTAGTATACGAGGAATGAACACTGAAGCTTTCTTT	CASSIRGMNTEAFF
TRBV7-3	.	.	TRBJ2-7	TGTGCCAGCAGCTTATCACGGCAGGACGAGCAGTACTTC	CASSLSRQDEQYF
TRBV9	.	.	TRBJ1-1	TGTGCCAGCAGCGTAGAGGTGAAGGGCACTGAAGCTTTCTTT	CASSVEVKGTEAFF
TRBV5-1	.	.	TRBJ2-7	TGCGCCAGCAGCTTGGACCCCGGGTTTGTCTACGAGCAGTACTTC	CASSLDPGFVYEQYF